One and the same sample provided the 21 T cell receptor beta chains below, sequenced in a study of blood T cell repertoires in COVID-19. Profiling relied on immunoSEQ multiplex PCR, and the TCRdb table lists in-frame clones only, not all of them. The sample lists 250,000 to 350,000 clones, 70% to 90% occurring once. The sequenced material came from PBMCs or T cells enriched from blood (not recorded which). These TCRs come from a woman under 40 who had recovered from COVID-19.

The chain carries TRBV7-2 and TRBJ2-7, with TRBD1 identical over 11 bases. Unmatched junction bases numbered 10, after V lost 5 bases and J lost 7 bases. Germline assignment: CDR1 SGHTA and CDR2 FQGNSA. The CDR3 has 15 amino acids. The CDR3 DNA is TGTGCCAGCAGCCGGCCTGGACAGGGGGCTTGGGAGCAGTACTTC. It specifies CASSRPGQGAWEQYF.

This clone appeared a few times. The genes are TRBV11-2 and TRBJ2-7; 7 bases are shared with TRBD1. Trimming took 4 bases from V and 4 from J; bases not matched to a gene: 13. Germline lookup yields CDR1 SGHAT and CDR2 FQNNGV. This CDR3 comprises 16 residues. DNA for the CDR3: TGTGCCAGCAGCTCCCCGACAGGGACGCAGACTTACGAGCAGTACTTC. The encoded protein is CASSSPTGTQTYEQYF.

The rearrangement joins TRBV15 to TRBJ2-2, with 8 bases lining up with TRBD2. The CDR3 runs to 15 residues. Germline CDR1 is LNHNV and CDR2 is YYDKDF (reference sequence). The V segment lost 5 bases and the J segment 6 bases; nucleotides outside the gene matches: 8. The CDR3 spells CATSGGRAGAGELFF. The CDR3 DNA is TGTGCCACCAGCGGAGGGAGAGCGGGAGCCGGGGAGCTGTTTTTT.

The genes are TRBV11-3 and TRBJ2-3; TRBD2 matches 7 bases. Trimming at V came to 3 bases and at J to 2 bases, leaving 2 bases not matched to a gene. The CDR3 extends over 14 amino acids. CDR1 and CDR2 from the germline V gene are SGHNT and YENEEA. The CDR3 is CASSFSGITDTQYF. The CDR3 DNA follows: TGTGCCAGCAGCTTCAGCGGGATCACAGATACGCAGTATTTT.

The V and J genes are TRBV24-1 and TRBJ1-4; no reliable D call. Germline V CDR1 and CDR2: KGHDR, SFDVKD. This CDR3 contains 18 residues. V lost 3 bases to trimming and J lost 0 bases, with 16 bases between them. The CDR3 region is CATSDPVREGTTNEKLFF. Written as DNA, the CDR3 is TGTGCCACCAGTGATCCGGTTCGAGAGGGCACAACTAATGAAAAACTGTTTTTT.

The V gene is TRBV10-3, the J gene TRBJ1-1; D unclear. V was cut by 2 bases and J by 4 bases, with 11 bases left in between. The CDR3 length is 14 residues. Germline-derived CDR1 and CDR2 are ENHRY and SYGVKD. CDR3 in amino acids: CAISERGVGTEAFF. CDR3 DNA: TGTGCCATCAGTGAGCGCGGGGTTGGCACTGAAGCTTTCTTT.

J is TRBJ2-3 and V is TRBV11-1; D might be TRBD2 (6 bases). The germline gives CDR1 SGHAT, CDR2 FQDESV (reference sequence). V lost 3 bases, J lost 3 bases, and 13 bases lay in between. This CDR3 spans 15 amino acids. For the CDR3, the DNA is TGTGCCAGCAGCTTTTCCGGGGGAAAGACAGATACGCAGTATTTT. Protein product: CASSFSGGKTDTQYF.

The chain couples TRBV15 to TRBJ1-3, with TRBD1 identical over 8 bases. With V trimmed by 5 bases and J by 2 bases, 8 bases remained unmatched. In germline, CDR1 is LNHNV, CDR2 YYDKDF (reference sequence). The CDR3 extends over 16 amino acids. CDR3 coding DNA: TGTGCCACCAGCCTTGGAGGGGGACAGGCTGGAAACACCATATATTTT. It encodes CATSLGGGQAGNTIYF.

The V and J genes are TRBV7-2 and TRBJ2-2; possibly TRBD1 for D (6 bases). Germline assignment: CDR1 SGHTA and CDR2 FQGNSA. This CDR3 is built from 12 residues. V lost 4 bases, J lost 8 bases, and 8 bases lay in between. CDR3 bases: TGTGCCAGCAGCTCAGGGGCAGGGGAGCTGTTTTTT. This translates into CASSSGAGELFF. Complete variable domain (other parts from reference TRBV7-2 and TRBJ2-2): GAGVSQSPSNKVTEKGKDVELRCDPISGHTALYWYRQSLGQGLEFLIYFQGNSAPDKSGLPSDRFSAERTGGSVSTLTIQRTQQEDSAVYLCASSSGAGELFFGEGSRLTVL.

The V call is TRBV5-1, the J call TRBJ2-7, with 7 bases fitting TRBD1. V was clipped by 1 base and J by 0 bases; unmatched bases: 4. The CDR3 contains 15 residues. The germline V gene has CDR1 SGHRS and CDR2 YFSETQ. CDR3 region: CASSLIRDSSYEQYF. CDR3 bases: TGCGCCAGCAGCTTGATCCGGGACAGCTCCTACGAGCAGTACTTC.

This chain joins TRBV9 and TRBJ2-2, with TRBD2 matching over 14 bases. This CDR3 is built from 18 residues. The ends lost 3 bases at V and 3 bases at J; junction bases unmatched: 7. The V gene's germline CDR1 is SGDLS and CDR2 YYNGEE. The CDR3 sequence is CASSAGLAGGSYTGELFF. The CDR3 DNA reads TGTGCCAGCAGCGCCGGACTAGCGGGGGGCAGCTACACCGGGGAGCTGTTTTTT.

The V gene is TRBV28, the J gene TRBJ2-7; TRBD1 aligns across 8 bases. J was trimmed by 4 bases and V by 4 bases; bases with no gene match: 9. The CDR3 is 15 residues long. From germline, CDR1 is MDHEN and CDR2 SYDVKM. CDR3 DNA sequence: TGTGCCAGCAGTTCTCCCGGGACAGGAGATTACGAGCAGTACTTC. This gives the protein CASSSPGTGDYEQYF.

This clone showed up just a few times. Other nucleotide sequences from this sample produce the same CDR3. J is TRBJ1-1 and V is TRBV5-6; D possibly corresponds to TRBD1 (5 bases). This CDR3 has 12 amino acids. Germline CDR1 reads SGHDT; CDR2 reads YYEEEE. Trimming removed 2 bases at V and 4 bases at J, with 6 bases between. CDR3 sequence reads: CASSLRGTEAFF. In DNA, the CDR3 is TGTGCCAGCAGCTTAAGGGGCACTGAAGCTTTCTTT.

The V gene is TRBV2, the J gene TRBJ2-2, with D hard to call. The CDR3 is 18 amino acids. The germline V gene has CDR1 SNHLY and CDR2 FYNNEI. V lost 3 bases and J 5 bases, leaving 22 bases between the germline ends. In DNA form, the CDR3 reads TGTGCCAGCAGTGAGGGTGGAATGAGGTCCTCGAGAACCGGGGAGCTGTTTTTT. It translates to CASSEGGMRSSRTGELFF.

This sequence joins TRBV14 and TRBJ2-5; D not certain. Germline V lookup: CDR1 SGHDN, CDR2 FVKESK. The CDR3 covers 13 residues. The V end was cut by 2 bases, the J end by 7 bases, with 11 bases between. The CDR3 spells CASSQLSRGTQYF. In nucleotides, the CDR3 is TGTGCCAGCAGCCAACTCTCCCGCGGGACCCAGTACTTC. The whole variable domain, filled in from reference TRBV14 and TRBJ2-5, reads EAGVTQFPSHSVIEKGQTVTLRCDPISGHDNLYWYRRVMGKEIKFLLHFVKESKQDESGMPNNRFLAERTGGTYSTLKVQPAELEDSGVYFCASSQLSRGTQYFGPGTRLLVL.

The V and J genes are TRBV12-3 or TRBV12-4 and TRBJ2-3, with a weak D call TRBD1 (5 bases). V was clipped by 6 bases and J by 0 bases, with 7 bases between them. The CDR3 loop spans 13 amino acids. CDR3 sequence: CASRGQSTDTQYF. CDR3 DNA: TGTGCCAGCAGGGGGCAAAGCACAGATACGCAGTATTTT.

Here the CDR3 DNA reads TGTGCCAGCAGCGTAGCTTCCCACAGAACGGGATCACCCCTCCACTTT. Translating gives CASSVASHRTGSPLHF. This chain links TRBV9 with TRBJ1-6; D is undetermined. Looked up from germline, CDR1 is SGDLS and CDR2 is YYNGEE. The CDR3 is made up of 16 amino acids. The V end lost 0 bases, the J end lost 10 bases, and 17 bases lay between the germline ends.

The chain combines TRBV2 with TRBJ1-2; D call uncertain. The germline V and J ends were trimmed by 4 bases and 3 bases, with 12 bases remaining between them. The CDR3 consists of 14 residues. The germline gives CDR1 SNHLY, CDR2 FYNNEI. CDR3 region: CASSGTAQYYGYTF. The CDR3 coding sequence is TGTGCCAGCAGTGGAACTGCTCAATACTATGGCTACACCTTC.

The rearrangement joins TRBV30 to TRBJ1-1; D might be TRBD1 (5 bases). The V and J ends lost 4 bases and 6 bases respectively, with 12 bases between them. Looked up from germline, CDR1 is GTSNPN and CDR2 is SVGIG (reference sequence). The CDR3 has 12 amino acids. This CDR3 reads CAWTGGRPEAFF. CDR3 coding DNA: TGTGCCTGGACGGGGGGAAGGCCTGAAGCTTTCTTT. Full variable domain (rest looked up from reference TRBV30 and TRBJ1-1): SQTIHQWPATLVQPVGSPLSLECTVEGTSNPNLYWYRQAAGRGLQLLFYSVGIGQISSEVPQNLSASRPQDRQFILSSKKLLLSDSGFYLCAWTGGRPEAFFGQGTRLTVV.

The chain couples TRBV7-9 to TRBJ2-5, with D uncertain. The CDR3 consists of 10 residues. Germline V lookup: CDR1 SEHNR, CDR2 FQNEAQ (reference sequence). Trimming took off 7 bases at V and 5 bases at J, with 5 bases between the two ends. The CDR3 nucleotides read TGTGCCAGCACCCAGGAGACCCAGTACTTC. Translated: CASTQETQYF.

The chain couples TRBV6-5 to TRBJ1-6; 8 bases are shared with TRBD1. V shed 6 bases, J shed 3 bases, and the junction held 4 bases outside the gene matches. The CDR3 is 15 amino acids. Per germline, CDR1 MNHEY and CDR2 SVGAGI. The DNA of the CDR3 is TGTGCCAGCAGGAGTGACAGGGGCTATAATTCACCCCTCCACTTT. Protein product: CASRSDRGYNSPLHF.